Here is one TCR beta chain with its context. Its target is not known. The record originates from a study of T cell responses to AZD1222 COVID-19 vaccine. Study-level findings and limits: The peak T cell response came first, and repertoires were sampled only after it. Rises in breadth and depth of Spike-specific TCRs came after two AZD1222 doses. The donor cohort was predominantly white British with a female majority, and clonal diversity may have been underestimated.

This CDR3 is built from 17 residues. The V segment lost 4 bases and the J segment 10 bases; nucleotides outside the gene matches: 15. Germline lookup yields CDR1 SGHTA and CDR2 FQGTGA. Measured with immunoSEQ multiplex PCR; TCRdb has only the in-frame clones, and not every one. The table has around 150,000 clones, roughly 91% seen once. The gene calls are TRBV7-3 and TRBJ1-6, with 8 bases fitting TRBD1. This specimen was peripheral blood, taken 28 days after the second AZD1222 dose. The sequence was obtained from an adult who received the AZD1222 COVID-19 vaccine. Here the CDR3 reads CASSSGQGSSGSSPLHF. The CDR3, as DNA: TGTGCCAGCAGCTCCGGACAGGGAAGCTCGGGGTCCTCACCCCTCCACTTT.